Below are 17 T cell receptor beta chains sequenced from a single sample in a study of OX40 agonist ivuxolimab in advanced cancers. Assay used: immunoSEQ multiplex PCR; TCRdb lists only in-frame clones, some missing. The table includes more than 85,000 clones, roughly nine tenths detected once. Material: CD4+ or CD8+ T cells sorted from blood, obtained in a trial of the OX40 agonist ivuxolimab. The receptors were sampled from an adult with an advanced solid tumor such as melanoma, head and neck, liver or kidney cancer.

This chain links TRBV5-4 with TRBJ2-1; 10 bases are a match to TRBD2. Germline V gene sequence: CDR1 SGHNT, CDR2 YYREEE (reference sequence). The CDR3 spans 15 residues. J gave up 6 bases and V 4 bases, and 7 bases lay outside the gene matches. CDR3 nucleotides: TGTGCCAGCAGCATAACTAGCGGGGCCTCCAATGAGCAGTTCTTC. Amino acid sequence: CASSITSGASNEQFF.

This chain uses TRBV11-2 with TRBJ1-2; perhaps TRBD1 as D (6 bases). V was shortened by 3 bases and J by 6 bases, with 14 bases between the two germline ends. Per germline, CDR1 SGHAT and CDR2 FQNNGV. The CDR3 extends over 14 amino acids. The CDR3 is CASSFSEQGHGYTF. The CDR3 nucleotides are TGTGCCAGCAGCTTCTCGGAACAGGGCCATGGCTACACCTTC.

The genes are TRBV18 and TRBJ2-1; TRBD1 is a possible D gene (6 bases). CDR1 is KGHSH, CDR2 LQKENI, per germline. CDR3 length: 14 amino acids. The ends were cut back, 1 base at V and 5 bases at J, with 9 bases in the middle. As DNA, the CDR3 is TGTGCCAGCTCACCACAGGGGACACACAATGAGCAGTTCTTC. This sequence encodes CASSPQGTHNEQFF. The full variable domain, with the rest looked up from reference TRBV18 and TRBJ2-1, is NAGVMQNPRHLVRRRGQEARLRCSPMKGHSHVYWYRQLPEEGLKFMVYLQKENIIDESGMPKERFSAEFPKEGPSILRIQQVVRGDSAAYFCASSPQGTHNEQFFGPGTRLTVL.

The chain's CDR3 is CATGGLGNEQFF. CDR3 DNA sequence: TGTGCCACGGGGGGCCTAGGCAATGAGCAGTTCTTC. V usage is TRBV10-3 and J usage is TRBJ2-1; tentatively, D is TRBD2 (7 bases). The CDR3 consists of 12 residues. V lost 10 bases and J lost 6, with 13 bases in between. Germline V gives CDR1 ENHRY, CDR2 SYGVKD.

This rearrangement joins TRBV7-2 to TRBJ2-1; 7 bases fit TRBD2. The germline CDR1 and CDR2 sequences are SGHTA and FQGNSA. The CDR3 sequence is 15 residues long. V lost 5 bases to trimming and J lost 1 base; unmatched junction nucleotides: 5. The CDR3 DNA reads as TGTGCCAGCAGCAAGACGGGAGGTTCCTACAATGAGCAGTTCTTC. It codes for CASSKTGGSYNEQFF.

CDR3 protein: CASSLTGGPYEQYF. CDR3 DNA: TGTGCCAGCAGTTTAACAGGGGGCCCCTACGAGCAGTACTTC. V is TRBV6-5 and J is TRBJ2-7; TRBD1 matches at 9 bases. The CDR3 is made up of 14 amino acids. From germline, CDR1 is MNHEY and CDR2 SVGAGI. V shed 4 bases, J shed 2 bases, and the junction held 3 bases outside the gene matches.

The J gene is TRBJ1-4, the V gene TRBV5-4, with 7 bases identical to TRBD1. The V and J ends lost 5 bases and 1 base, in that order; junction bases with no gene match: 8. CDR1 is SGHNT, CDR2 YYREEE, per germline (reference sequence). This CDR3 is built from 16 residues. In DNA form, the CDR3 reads TGTGCCAGCAGTGTCCGACAGGGAGGAACTAATGAAAAACTGTTTTTT. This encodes CASSVRQGGTNEKLFF.

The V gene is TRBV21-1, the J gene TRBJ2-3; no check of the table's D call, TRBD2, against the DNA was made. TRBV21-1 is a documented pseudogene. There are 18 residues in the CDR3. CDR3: CASSKAPPTGAGTDTQYF. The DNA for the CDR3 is TGTGCCAGCAGCAAAGCGCCCCCGACGGGAGCGGGTACAGATACGCAGTATTTT.

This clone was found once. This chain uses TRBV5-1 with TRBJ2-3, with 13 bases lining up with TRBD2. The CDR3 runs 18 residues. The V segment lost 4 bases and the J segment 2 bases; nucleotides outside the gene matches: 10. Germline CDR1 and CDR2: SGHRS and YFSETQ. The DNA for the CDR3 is TGCGCCAGCAGCCAAGGACTAGCGGGAGCCCTAATCACAGATACGCAGTATTTT. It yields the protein CASSQGLAGALITDTQYF.

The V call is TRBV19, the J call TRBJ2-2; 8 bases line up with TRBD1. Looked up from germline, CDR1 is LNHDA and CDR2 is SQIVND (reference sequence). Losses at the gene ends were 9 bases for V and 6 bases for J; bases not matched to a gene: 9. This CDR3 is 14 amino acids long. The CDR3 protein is CASRPQGAPGELFF. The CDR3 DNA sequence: TGTGCCAGCCGCCCGCAGGGGGCCCCCGGGGAGCTGTTTTTT.

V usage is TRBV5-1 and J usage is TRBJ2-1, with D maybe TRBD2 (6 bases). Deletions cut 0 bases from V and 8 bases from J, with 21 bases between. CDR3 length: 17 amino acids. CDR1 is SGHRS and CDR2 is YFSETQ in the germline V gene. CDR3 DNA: TGCGCCAGCAGCTTGGATGGGCCTAGCGCCCCGGTCCATGAGCAGTTCTTC. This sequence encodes CASSLDGPSAPVHEQFF.

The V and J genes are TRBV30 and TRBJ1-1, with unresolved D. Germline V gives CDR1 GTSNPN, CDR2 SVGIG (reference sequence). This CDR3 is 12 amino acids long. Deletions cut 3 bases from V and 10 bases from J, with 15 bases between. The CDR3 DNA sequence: TGTGCCTGGAGCCCCACGGTTATTGGAGCTTTCTTT. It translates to CAWSPTVIGAFF.

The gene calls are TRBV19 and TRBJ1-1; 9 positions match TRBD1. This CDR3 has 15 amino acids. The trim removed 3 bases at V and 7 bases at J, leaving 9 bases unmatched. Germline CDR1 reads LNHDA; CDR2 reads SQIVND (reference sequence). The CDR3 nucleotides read TGTGCCAGTAGTATTGAAACAGGGGGCAAAAGTGAAGCTTTCTTT. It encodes CASSIETGGKSEAFF.

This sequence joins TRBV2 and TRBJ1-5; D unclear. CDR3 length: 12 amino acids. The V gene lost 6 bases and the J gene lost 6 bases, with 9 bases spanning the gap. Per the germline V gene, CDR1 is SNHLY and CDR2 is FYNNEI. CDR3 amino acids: CASRPAGQPQHF. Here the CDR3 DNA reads TGTGCCAGCAGGCCAGCGGGTCAGCCCCAGCATTTT.

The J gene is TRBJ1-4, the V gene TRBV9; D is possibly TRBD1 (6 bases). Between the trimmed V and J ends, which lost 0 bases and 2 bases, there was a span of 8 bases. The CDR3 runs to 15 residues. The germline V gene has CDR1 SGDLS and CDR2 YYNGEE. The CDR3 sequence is CASSVDTGTNEKLFF. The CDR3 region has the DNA TGTGCCAGCAGCGTAGATACAGGGACTAATGAAAAACTGTTTTTT.

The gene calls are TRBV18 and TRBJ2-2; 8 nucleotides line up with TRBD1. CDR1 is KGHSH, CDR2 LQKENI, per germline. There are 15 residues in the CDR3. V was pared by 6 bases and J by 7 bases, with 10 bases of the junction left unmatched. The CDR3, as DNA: TGTGCCAGCTCCACTTCGCAGGGGGCCGGCGGGGAGCTGTTTTTT. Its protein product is CASSTSQGAGGELFF.

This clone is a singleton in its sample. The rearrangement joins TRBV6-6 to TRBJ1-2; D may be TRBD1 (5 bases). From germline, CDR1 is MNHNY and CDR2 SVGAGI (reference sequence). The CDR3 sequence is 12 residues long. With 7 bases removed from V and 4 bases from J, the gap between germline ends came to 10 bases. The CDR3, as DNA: TGTGCCAGCACCAGGGCCAGCTATGGCTACACCTTC. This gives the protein CASTRASYGYTF.